Shown below are 5 T cell receptor beta chains from a single sample sequenced in a study of T cell responses to AZD1222 COVID-19 vaccine. Produced via immunoSEQ multiplex PCR; TCRdb's table is partial and in-frame only. The profile covers approximately 76,000 clones, with roughly 88% appearing a single time and 15% to 20% taken by the ten largest. The sequencing here drew on peripheral blood, taken on day 0 of AZD1222 vaccination. The receptors were sampled from an adult in good health.

CDR3: CASSTRGGSLNSPLHF. DNA of the CDR3: TGTGCCAGCAGCACTCGGGGGGGCAGCCTAAATTCACCCCTCCACTTT. This rearrangement joins TRBV9 to TRBJ1-6; D possibly corresponds to TRBD1 (6 bases). CDR1 is SGDLS and CDR2 is YYNGEE in the germline V gene. V lost 4 bases to trimming and J lost 7 bases, with 18 bases between them. The CDR3 sequence is 16 residues long.

This clone was seen a few times. The chain carries TRBV27 and TRBJ2-7; TRBD1 matches at 10 bases. CDR3 length: 15 residues. CDR1 is MNHEY, CDR2 SMNVEV, per germline (reference sequence). V shed 4 bases, J shed 5 bases, and the junction held 8 bases outside the gene matches. In DNA form, the CDR3 reads TGTGCCAGCAGTTCCTCGACAGGGGGCCTCAACGAGCAGTACTTC. It yields the protein CASSSSTGGLNEQYF.

This chain connects TRBV7-8 to TRBJ1-4, with D hard to call. Looked up from germline, CDR1 is SGHVS and CDR2 is FQNEAQ. The V gene lost 1 base and the J gene lost 4 bases, with 10 bases spanning the gap. The CDR3 covers 15 residues. CDR3 in DNA: TGTGCCAGCAGCTTAGAAGCTACTTATAATGAAAAACTGTTTTTT. It is translated as CASSLEATYNEKLFF.

This clone was observed a single time. The rearrangement uses TRBV27 and TRBJ2-7; either TRBD1 or TRBD2 may fit D (5 bases each). From germline, CDR1 is MNHEY and CDR2 SMNVEV (reference sequence). Trimming took 3 bases from V and 2 from J, leaving 11 bases between them. The CDR3 totals 14 residues. The CDR3: CASSFRGRAYEQYF. DNA for the CDR3: TGTGCCAGCAGTTTTCGGGGCAGGGCCTACGAGCAGTACTTC.

A few counts support this clone. J is TRBJ2-2 and V is TRBV6-5; a weak D match, TRBD2 (6 bases). There are 15 residues in the CDR3. The germline V and J ends were trimmed by 7 bases and 4 bases, with 16 bases remaining between them. Germline assignment: CDR1 MNHEY and CDR2 SVGAGI. CDR3 sequence reads: CASNIRRGVTGELFF. The CDR3, as DNA: TGTGCCAGCAATATACGGAGGGGCGTCACCGGGGAGCTGTTTTTT.